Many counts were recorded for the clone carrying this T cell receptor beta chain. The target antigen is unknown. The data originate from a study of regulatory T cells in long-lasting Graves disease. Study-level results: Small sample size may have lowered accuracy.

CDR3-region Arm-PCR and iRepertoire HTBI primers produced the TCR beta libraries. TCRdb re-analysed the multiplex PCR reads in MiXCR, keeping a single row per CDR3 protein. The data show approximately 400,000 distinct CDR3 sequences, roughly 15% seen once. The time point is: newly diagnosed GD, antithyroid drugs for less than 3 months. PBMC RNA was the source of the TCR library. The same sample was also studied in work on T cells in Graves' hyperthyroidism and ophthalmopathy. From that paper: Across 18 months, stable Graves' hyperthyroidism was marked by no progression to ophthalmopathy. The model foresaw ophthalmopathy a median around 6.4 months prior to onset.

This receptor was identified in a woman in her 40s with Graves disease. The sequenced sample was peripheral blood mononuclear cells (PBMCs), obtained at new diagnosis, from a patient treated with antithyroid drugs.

The CDR3 is CASSYLGDLQPQYF. CDR3 sequence (DNA): TGTGCCAGCAGTTACTTGGGGGACCTTCAGCCGCAGTACTTC. The chain has TRBV6-5 and TRBJ2-7, with D tentatively TRBD1 or TRBD2 (5 bases each). The CDR3 loop spans 14 amino acids. Trimming removed 1 base from V and 9 bases from J, with 16 bases in between. Per germline, CDR1 MNHEY and CDR2 SVGAGI.